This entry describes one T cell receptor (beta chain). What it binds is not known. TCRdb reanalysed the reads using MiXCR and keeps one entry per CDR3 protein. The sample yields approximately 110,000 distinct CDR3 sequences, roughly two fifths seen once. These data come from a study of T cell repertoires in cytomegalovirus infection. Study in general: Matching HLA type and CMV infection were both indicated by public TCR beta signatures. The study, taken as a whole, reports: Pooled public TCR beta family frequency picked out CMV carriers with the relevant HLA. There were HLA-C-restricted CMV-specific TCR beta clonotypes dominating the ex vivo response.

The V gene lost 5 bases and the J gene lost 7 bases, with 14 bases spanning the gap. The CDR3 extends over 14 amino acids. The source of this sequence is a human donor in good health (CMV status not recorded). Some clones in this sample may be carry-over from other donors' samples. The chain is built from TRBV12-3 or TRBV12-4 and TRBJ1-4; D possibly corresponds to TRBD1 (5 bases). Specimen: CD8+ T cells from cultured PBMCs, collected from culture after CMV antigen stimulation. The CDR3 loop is CASSIGEEGEKLFF. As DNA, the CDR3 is TGTGCCAGCAGTATAGGGGAGGAGGGTGAAAAACTGTTTTTT.